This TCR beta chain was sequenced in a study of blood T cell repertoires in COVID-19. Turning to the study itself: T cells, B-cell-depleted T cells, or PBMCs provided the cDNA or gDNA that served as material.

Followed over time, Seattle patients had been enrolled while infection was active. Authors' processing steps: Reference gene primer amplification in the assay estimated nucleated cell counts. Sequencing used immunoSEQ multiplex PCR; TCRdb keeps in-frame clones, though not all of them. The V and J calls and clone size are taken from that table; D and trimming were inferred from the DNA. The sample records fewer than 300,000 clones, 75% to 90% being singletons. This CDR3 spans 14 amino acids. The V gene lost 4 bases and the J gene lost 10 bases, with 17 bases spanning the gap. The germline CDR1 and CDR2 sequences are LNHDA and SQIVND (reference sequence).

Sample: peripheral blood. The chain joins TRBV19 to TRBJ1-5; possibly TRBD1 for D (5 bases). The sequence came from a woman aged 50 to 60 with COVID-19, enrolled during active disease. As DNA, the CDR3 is TGTGCCAGTAGTACTTCAGGGTTCGTAGGTCCCCAGCATTTT. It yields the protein CASSTSGFVGPQHF.